The present T cell receptor (beta chain) was sequenced within a study of blood T cell repertoires in COVID-19 (dated by TCRdb to the early 2020s). Describing the broader study: Samples covering the acute and convalescent phases of COVID-19 were provided by collaborators in the United States, Italy and Spain. The material from the prospective study consisted of cDNA or gDNA derived from T cells, B-cell-depleted T cells, or PBMCs. Deeply sampled blood TCRbeta repertoires from subjects exposed to, actively infected with, or recovered from COVID-19 were included in the dataset. The repertoires were released in a freely available public database intended as a resource for research on the immune response to SARS-CoV-2. Samples came from the ongoing ImmuneRACE study (first 160 participants) plus 1,254 subjects from 6 global collaborators. A de-identified subject ID, COVID-19 status, age in years and sex were almost always included in the sample metadata. HLA class I and class II types, where available, came from metadata supplied by the sample provider rather than from assay-based typing. Points the paper makes about the study in general: Clinical and demographic metadata were provided uncurated, with the amount varying by source and participant.

Whole blood was collected in K2EDTA tubes by collaborating institutions according to the institutions' own protocols. For TCRbeta analysis, collaborator samples were shipped as frozen whole blood, as isolated PBMCs, or as DNA extracted from either sample type. For this clone: Its target antigen remains unknown. No base quality values were provided; no much bigger clone lies one nucleotide off.

TCRbeta CDR3 regions were amplified from genomic DNA by means of the immunoSEQ Assay, a bias-controlled multiplex PCR. Processing in the source paper ran as follows. The number of nucleated cells in each sample was estimated by amplification of reference gene primers within the assay. To quantify the absolute abundance of each unique TCRbeta CDR3 rearrangement, sequence reads were collapsed and filtered. Productive Simpson clonality was computed per sample as the square root of Simpson's diversity index over productive rearrangements. TCRdb took over this immuneACCESS table, retaining in-frame rearrangements with V and J assigned. Such tables are incomplete; in checked studies, under half of the missing clones stem from an unresolved V gene, and the remainder is unexplained. V and J calls plus clone size are reproduced from that table; the DNA served to infer D and trimming. Within this sample are approximately 100,000 clones, with about 85% of them counted one time only. The ten largest make up around 2% of the sample.

This TCR was recovered from a human donor in a cohort sampled during active COVID-19. The sequencing input was peripheral blood.

In nucleotides, the sequence is TGCGCCAGCAGCCCAGGGACAGGTATATCCTACGAGCAGTACTTC. Its product reads: CASSPGTGISYEQYF. The sequence is built from TRBV5-1 and TRBJ2-7; 8 central nucleotides agree with TRBD1. Looking up the germline V gene yields CDR1 SGHRS and CDR2 YFSETQ. Germline trimming amounts to 4 bases on V and 1 base on J, with 7 as the count of junction bases outside the gene matches. Its CDR3 holds 15 amino acids, cysteine through phenylalanine. This entry keeps only the CDR3 DNA: 45 bases, framed from base 1.